Below, one TCR beta chain is given with its context. Its antigen is undetermined. The data are from a study of identical twins. TCRdb re-analysed the 5' RACE reads in MiXCR, keeping a single row per CDR3 protein. The sample carries fewer than 450,000 distinct CDR3 sequences, around 9.7% recorded once. The CDR3 spans 12 residues. The ends were cut back, 6 bases at V and 6 bases at J, with 9 bases in the middle. General study points: Potential partial confounding of zero-insertion analyses by invariant MAIT and iNKT cells was noted.

Sequenced sample: naive T cells sorted from blood. The sequence derives from a woman aged 45 to 65 in good health. The V gene is TRBV12-3 or TRBV12-4, the J gene TRBJ1-5; no reliable D call. The CDR3 is CASSIWFQPQHF. For the CDR3, the DNA is TGTGCCAGCAGCATTTGGTTTCAGCCCCAGCATTTT.